The present T cell receptor beta chain was sequenced within a study of T cell repertoires in cytomegalovirus infection. TCRdb reanalysed the reads using MiXCR and keeps one entry per CDR3 protein. Here the sample spans roughly 120,000 distinct CDR3 sequences, more than 30% being singletons. On this clonotype: No antigen is known for it.

The CDR3 runs to 12 residues. The V end lost 5 bases, the J end lost 8 bases, and 12 bases lay between the germline ends. The sample in question was CD8+ T cells from cultured PBMCs, obtained from culture after CMV antigen stimulation. The rearrangement uses TRBV12-3 or TRBV12-4 and TRBJ1-1, with unresolved D. This sequence originates from a human donor in good health (CMV status not recorded). Some clones in this sample may be carry-over from other donors' samples. The CDR3 nucleotides read TGTGCCAGCAGTCTCCTAGGGTGGGAAGCTTTCTTT. Protein: CASSLLGWEAFF.